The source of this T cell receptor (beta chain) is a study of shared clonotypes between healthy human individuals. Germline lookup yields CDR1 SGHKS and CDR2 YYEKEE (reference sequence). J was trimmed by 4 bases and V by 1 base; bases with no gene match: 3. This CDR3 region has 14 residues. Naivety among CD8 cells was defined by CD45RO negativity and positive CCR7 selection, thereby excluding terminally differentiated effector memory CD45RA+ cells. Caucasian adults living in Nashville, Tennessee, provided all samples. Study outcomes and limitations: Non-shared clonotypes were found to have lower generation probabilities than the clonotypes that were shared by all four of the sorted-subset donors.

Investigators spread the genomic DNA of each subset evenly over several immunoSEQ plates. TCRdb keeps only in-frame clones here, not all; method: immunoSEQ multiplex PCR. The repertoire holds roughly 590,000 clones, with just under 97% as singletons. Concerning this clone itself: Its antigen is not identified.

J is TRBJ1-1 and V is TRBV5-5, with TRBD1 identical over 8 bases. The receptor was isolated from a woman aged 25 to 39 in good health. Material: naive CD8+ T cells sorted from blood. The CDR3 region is CASSLSRGLTEAFF. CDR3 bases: TGTGCCAGCAGCTTGTCCAGGGGGCTCACTGAAGCTTTCTTT.